This T cell receptor (beta chain) was observed in a study of blood T cell repertoires in COVID-19. Turning to the study itself: Material from acute and convalescent COVID-19 was sourced from the United States, Italy and Spain.

Measured with immunoSEQ multiplex PCR; TCRdb has only the in-frame clones, and not every one. The sample holds 210,000 or so clones, roughly 80% seen once. The CDR3 runs to 13 residues. Trimming shortened V by 5 bases and J by 5 bases, and 12 bases separated the two germline ends. Germline V gene lookup returns CDR1 LNHDA and CDR2 SQIVND (reference sequence). The clonotype originates from a man aged 45-65 years who had recovered from COVID-19. The genes are TRBV19 and TRBJ2-5, with a tentative D call TRBD2 (6 bases). The sequenced sample consisted of peripheral blood. The CDR3 sequence is CASSERARETQYF. The CDR3 DNA is TGTGCCAGTAGTGAGCGGGCTCGGGAGACCCAGTACTTC.